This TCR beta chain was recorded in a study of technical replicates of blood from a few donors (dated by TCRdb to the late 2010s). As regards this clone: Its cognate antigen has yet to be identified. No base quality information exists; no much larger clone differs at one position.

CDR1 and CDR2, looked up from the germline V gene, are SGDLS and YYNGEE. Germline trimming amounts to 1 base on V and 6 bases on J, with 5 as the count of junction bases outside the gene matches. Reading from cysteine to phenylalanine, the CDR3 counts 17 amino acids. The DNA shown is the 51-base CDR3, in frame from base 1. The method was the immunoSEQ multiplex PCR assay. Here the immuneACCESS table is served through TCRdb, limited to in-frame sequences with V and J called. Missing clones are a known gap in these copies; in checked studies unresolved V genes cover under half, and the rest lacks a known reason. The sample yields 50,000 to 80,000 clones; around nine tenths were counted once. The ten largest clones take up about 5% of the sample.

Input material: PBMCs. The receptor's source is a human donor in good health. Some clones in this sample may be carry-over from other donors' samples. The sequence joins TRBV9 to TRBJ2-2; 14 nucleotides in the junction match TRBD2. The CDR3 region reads CASSVRLAGGPAGELFF. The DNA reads TGTGCCAGCAGCGTAAGACTAGCGGGAGGGCCAGCCGGGGAGCTGTTTTTT.